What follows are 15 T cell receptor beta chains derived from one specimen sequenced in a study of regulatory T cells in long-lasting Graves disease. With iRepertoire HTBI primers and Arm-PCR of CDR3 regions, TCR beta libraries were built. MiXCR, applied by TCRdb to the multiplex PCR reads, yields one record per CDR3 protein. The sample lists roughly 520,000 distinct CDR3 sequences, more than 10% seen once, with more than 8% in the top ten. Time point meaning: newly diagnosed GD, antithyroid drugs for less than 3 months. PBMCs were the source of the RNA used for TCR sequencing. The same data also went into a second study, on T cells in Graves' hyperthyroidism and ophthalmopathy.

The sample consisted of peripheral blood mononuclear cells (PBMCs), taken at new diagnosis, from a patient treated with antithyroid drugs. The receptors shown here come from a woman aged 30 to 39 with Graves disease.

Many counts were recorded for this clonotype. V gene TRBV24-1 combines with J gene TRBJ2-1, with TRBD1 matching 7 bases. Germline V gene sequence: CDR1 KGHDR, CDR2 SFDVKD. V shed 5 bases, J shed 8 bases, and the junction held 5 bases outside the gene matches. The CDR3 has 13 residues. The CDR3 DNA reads TGTGCCACCAGTGGAGACAGGGTGTATGAGCAGTTCTTC. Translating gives CATSGDRVYEQFF.

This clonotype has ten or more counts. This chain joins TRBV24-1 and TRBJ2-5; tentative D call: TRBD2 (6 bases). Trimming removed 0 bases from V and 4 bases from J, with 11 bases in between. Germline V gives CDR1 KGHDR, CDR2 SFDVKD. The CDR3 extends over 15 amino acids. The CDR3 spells CATSDLTAGGETQYF. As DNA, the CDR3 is TGTGCCACCAGTGATTTGACTGCCGGGGGAGAGACCCAGTACTTC.

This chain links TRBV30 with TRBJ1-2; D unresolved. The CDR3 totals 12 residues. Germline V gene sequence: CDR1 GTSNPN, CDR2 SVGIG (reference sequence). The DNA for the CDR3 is TGTAAATCCTACAGTTTTTTTTATGGCTACACCTTC. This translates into CKSYSFFYGYTF.

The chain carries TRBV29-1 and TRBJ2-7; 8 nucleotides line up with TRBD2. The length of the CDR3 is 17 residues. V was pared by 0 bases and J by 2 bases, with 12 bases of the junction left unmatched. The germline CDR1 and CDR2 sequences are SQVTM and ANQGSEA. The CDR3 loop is CSVEDLEVEREPYEQYF. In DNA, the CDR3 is TGCAGCGTTGAAGATCTTGAAGTGGAGCGGGAGCCCTACGAGCAGTACTTC.

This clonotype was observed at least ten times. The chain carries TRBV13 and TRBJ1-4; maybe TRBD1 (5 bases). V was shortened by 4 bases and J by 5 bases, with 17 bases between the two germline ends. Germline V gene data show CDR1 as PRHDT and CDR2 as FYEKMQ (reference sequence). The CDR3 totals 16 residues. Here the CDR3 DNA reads TGTGCCAGCAGCTCTCGGTCCCAGGGTCTCAATGAAAAACTGTTTTTT. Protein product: CASSSRSQGLNEKLFF.

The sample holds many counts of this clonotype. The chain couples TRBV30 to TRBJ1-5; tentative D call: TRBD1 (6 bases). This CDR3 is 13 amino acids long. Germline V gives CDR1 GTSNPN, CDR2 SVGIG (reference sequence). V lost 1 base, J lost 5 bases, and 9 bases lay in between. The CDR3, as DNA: TGTGCCTGGAGTGGGGGGGGCCATCAGCCCCAGCATTTT. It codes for CAWSGGGHQPQHF.

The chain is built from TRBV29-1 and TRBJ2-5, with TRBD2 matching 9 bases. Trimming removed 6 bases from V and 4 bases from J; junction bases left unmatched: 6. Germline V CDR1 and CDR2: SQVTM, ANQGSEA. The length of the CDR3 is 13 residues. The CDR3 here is CSVWRGGSETQYF. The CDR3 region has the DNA TGCAGCGTCTGGCGGGGGGGATCAGAGACCCAGTACTTC.

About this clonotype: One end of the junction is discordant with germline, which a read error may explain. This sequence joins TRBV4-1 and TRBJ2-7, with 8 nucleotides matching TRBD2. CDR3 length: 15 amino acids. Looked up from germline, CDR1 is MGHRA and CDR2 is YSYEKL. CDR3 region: CASSLELAVFYEHYF. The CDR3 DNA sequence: TGCGCCAGCAGCTTAGAACTAGCGGTATTTTACGAGCACTACTTC.

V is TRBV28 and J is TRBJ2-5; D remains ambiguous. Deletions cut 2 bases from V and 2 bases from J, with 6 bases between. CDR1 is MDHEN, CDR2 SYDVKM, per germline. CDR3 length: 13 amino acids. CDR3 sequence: CASSLAFQETQYF. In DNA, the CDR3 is TGTGCCAGCAGTTTAGCATTTCAAGAGACCCAGTACTTC.

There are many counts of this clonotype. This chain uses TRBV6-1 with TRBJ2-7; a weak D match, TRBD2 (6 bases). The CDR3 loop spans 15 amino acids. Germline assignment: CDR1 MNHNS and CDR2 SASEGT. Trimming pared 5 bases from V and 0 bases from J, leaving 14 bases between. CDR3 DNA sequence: TGTGCCAGCAGTACTGTCCTAGCGAGCTCCTACGAGCAGTACTTC. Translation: CASSTVLASSYEQYF.

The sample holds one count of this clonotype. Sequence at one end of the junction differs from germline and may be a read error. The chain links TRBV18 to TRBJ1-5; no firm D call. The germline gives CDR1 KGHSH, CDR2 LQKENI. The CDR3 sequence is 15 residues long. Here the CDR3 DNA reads TGTGCCAGCTCGCCGGACGGCAATAGCGATCAGCCCCAGCATTTT. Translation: CASSPDGNSDQPQHF.

The CDR3 loop reads CASSPIAGGDQPQHF. CDR3 nucleotide sequence: TGTGCCAGCAGCCCGATTGCAGGGGGGGATCAGCCCCAGCATTTT. The chain employs TRBV7-9 and TRBJ1-5; 7 nucleotides align to TRBD1. CDR1 and CDR2 (germline): SEHNR, FQNEAQ (reference sequence). The trim removed 5 bases at V and 5 bases at J, leaving 9 bases unmatched. The CDR3 is 15 residues long. The whole variable domain, remainder taken from reference TRBV7-9 and TRBJ1-5, is DTGVSQNPRHKITKRGQNVTFRCDPISEHNRLYWYRQTLGQGPEFLTYFQNEAQLEKSRLLSDRFSAERPKGSFSTLEIQRTEQGDSAMYLCASSPIAGGDQPQHFGDGTRLSIL.

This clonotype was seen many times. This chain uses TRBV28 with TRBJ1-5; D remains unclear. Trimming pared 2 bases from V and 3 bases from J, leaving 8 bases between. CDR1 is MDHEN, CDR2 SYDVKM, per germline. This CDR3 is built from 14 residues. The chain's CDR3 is CASSLRQLNQPQHF. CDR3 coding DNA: TGTGCCAGCAGTTTACGGCAGCTCAATCAGCCCCAGCATTTT.

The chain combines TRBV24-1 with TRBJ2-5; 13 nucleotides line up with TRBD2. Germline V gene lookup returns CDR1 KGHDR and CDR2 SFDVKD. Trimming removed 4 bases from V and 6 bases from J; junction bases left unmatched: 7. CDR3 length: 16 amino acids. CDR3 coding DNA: TGTGCCACCAGTGACCCCGGGACTAGCGGGATGAAGACCCAGTACTTC. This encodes CATSDPGTSGMKTQYF.

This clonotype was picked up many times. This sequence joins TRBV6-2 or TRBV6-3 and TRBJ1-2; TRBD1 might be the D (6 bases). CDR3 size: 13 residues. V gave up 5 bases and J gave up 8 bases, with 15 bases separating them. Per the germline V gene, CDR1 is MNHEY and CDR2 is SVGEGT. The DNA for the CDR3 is TGTGCCAGCAGTGAACAGGGAAGGGACGGCTACACCTTC. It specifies CASSEQGRDGYTF.